A single T cell receptor beta chain is shown here with its context. This specimen comes from a study of sequential checkpoint blockade in melanoma. At the level of the study: Each arm's sequence ended with maintenance nivolumab.

Repertoires were generated with immunoSEQ multiplex PCR, while TCRdb's copy carries only in-frame clones and drops some. Of about 29,000 clones detected, about 72% appear once; the ten largest clones hold about an eighth. Stated treatment: randomized to nivolumab then ipilimumab (arm A) or the reverse (arm B). Sorted cells were live CD3+CD8+, lacking CD19 and CD56, from PBMCs. V shed 6 bases, J shed 5 bases, and the junction held 6 bases outside the gene matches. This CDR3 is built from 14 residues. The germline gives CDR1 LNHDA, CDR2 SQIVND (reference sequence). The chain uses TRBV19 and TRBJ1-5, with 8 bases identical to TRBD1. The TCR originated in a human donor with melanoma. The sample in question was CD8+ T cells sorted from blood (inferred from file names), obtained from a patient given nivolumab and ipilimumab in sequence. CDR3 amino acids: CASSPGQGDQPQHF. The CDR3 DNA is TGTGCCAGTAGCCCCGGACAGGGAGATCAGCCCCAGCATTTT.